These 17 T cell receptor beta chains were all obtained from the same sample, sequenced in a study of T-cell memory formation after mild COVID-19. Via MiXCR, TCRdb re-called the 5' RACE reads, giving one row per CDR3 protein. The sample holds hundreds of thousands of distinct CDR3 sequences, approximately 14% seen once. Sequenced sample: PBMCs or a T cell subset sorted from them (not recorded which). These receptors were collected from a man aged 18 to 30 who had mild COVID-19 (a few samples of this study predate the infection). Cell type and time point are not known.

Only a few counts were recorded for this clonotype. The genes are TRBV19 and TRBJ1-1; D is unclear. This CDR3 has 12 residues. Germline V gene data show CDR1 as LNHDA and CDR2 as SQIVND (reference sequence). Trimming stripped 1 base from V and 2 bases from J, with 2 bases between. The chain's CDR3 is CASSIGNTEAFF. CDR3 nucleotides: TGTGCCAGTAGTATAGGCAACACTGAAGCTTTCTTT.

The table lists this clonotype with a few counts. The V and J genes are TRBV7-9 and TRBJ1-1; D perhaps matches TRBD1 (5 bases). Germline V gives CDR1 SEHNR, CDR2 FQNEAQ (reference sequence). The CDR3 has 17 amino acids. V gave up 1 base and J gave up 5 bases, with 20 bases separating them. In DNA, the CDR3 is TGTGCCAGCAGCTTAGAAGCAGGGAGGCTTCGGGGGACTGAAGCTTTCTTT. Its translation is CASSLEAGRLRGTEAFF.

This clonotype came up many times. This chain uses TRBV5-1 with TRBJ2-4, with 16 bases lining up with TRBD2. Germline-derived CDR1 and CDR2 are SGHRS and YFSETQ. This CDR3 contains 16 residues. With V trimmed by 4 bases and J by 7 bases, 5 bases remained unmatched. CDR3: CASSVGTSGGANIQYF. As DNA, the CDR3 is TGCGCCAGCAGCGTAGGGACTAGCGGGGGGGCGAACATTCAGTACTTC.

The CDR3 region is CASSQEGTSTSTDTQYF. CDR3 nucleotide sequence: TGCGCCAGCAGCCAAGAAGGGACTAGCACTAGCACAGATACGCAGTATTTT. V usage is TRBV4-3 and J usage is TRBJ2-3; 9 bases align to TRBD2. CDR1 is LGHNA and CDR2 is YSLEER in the germline V gene. The CDR3 length is 17 residues. V lost 0 bases to trimming and J lost 0 bases; unmatched junction nucleotides: 4.

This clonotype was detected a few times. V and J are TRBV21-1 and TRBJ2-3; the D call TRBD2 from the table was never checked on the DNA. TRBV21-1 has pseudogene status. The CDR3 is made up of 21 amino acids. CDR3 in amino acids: CASSKTSGGAGVRPSTDTQYF. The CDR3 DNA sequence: TGTGCCAGCAGCAAGACTAGCGGGGGGGCCGGGGTGAGACCAAGCACAGATACGCAGTATTTT.

The CDR3 sequence: CASSYSARTGARETQYF. As DNA, the CDR3 is TGTGCCAGCAGTTACTCCGCTCGGACAGGGGCGAGGGAGACCCAGTACTTC. The gene calls are TRBV6-6 and TRBJ2-5; 9 nucleotides line up with TRBD1. The CDR3 spans 17 residues. Germline assignment: CDR1 MNHNY and CDR2 SVGAGI (reference sequence). Germline trimming cut 0 bases from V and 5 bases from J; bases unmatched to any gene: 10.

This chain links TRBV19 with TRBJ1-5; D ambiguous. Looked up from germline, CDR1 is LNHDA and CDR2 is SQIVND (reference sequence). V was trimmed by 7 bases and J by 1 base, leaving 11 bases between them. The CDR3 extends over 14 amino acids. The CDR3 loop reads CASTRESSNQPQHF. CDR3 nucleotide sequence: TGTGCCAGTACGAGGGAATCGAGCAATCAGCCCCAGCATTTT.

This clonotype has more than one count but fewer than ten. CDR3 bases: TGTGCCACCAGTGGCCCGGGGGGTGATCAGGGATTGAACACTGAAGCTTTCTTT. Its protein is CATSGPGGDQGLNTEAFF. This chain connects TRBV24-1 to TRBJ1-1; weak D call: TRBD1 (5 bases). Germline V gene lookup returns CDR1 KGHDR and CDR2 SFDVKD. V lost 5 bases and J lost 0, with 21 bases in between. The CDR3 extends over 18 amino acids.

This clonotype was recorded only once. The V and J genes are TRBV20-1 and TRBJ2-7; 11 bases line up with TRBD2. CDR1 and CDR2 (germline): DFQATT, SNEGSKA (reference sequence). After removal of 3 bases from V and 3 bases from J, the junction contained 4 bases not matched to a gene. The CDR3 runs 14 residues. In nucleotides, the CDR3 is TGCAGTGCTAGTGCCCTAGCGGGGGGCTACGAGCAGTACTTC. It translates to CSASALAGGYEQYF.

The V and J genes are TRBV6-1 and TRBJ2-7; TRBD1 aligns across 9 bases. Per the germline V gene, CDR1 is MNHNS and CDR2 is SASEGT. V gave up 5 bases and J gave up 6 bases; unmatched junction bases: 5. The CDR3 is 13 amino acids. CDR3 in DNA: TGTGCCAGCAGTTCCGGGACAGGGTCCGAGCAGTACGTC. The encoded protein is CASSSGTGSEQYV.

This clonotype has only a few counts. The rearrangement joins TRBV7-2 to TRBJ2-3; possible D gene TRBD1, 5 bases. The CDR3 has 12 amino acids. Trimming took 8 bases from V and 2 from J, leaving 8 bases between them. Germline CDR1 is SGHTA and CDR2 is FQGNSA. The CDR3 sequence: CASAGYTDTQYF. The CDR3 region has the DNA TGTGCCAGCGCAGGGTACACAGATACGCAGTATTTT. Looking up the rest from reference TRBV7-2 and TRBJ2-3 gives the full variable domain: GAGVSQSPSNKVTEKGKDVELRCDPISGHTALYWYRQSLGQGLEFLIYFQGNSAPDKSGLPSDRFSAERTGGSVSTLTIQRTQQEDSAVYLCASAGYTDTQYFGPGTRLTVL.

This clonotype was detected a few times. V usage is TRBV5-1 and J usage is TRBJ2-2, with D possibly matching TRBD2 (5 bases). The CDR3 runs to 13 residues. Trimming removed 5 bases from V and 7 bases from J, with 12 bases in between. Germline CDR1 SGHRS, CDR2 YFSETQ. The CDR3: CASRPFGSGELFF. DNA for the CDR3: TGCGCCAGCAGACCATTTGGGAGCGGGGAGCTGTTTTTT.

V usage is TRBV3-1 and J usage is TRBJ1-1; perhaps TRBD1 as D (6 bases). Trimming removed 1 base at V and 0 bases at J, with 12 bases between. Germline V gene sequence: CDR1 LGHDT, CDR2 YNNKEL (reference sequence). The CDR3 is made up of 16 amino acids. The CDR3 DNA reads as TGTGCCAGCAGCCAAGGGGGGGGCCCGATGAACACTGAAGCTTTCTTT. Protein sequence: CASSQGGGPMNTEAFF. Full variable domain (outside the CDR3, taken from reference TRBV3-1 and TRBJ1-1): DTAVSQTPKYLVTQMGNDKSIKCEQNLGHDTMYWYKQDSKKFLKIMFSYNNKELIINETVPNRFSPKSPDKAHLNLHINSLELGDSAVYFCASSQGGGPMNTEAFFGQGTRLTVV.

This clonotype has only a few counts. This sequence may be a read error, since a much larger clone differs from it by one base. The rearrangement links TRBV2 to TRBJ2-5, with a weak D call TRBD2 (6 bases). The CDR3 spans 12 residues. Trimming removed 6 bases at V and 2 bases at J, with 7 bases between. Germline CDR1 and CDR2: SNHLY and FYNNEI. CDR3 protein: CASSREQETQYF. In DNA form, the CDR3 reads TGTGCCAGCAGCCGGGAGCAAGAGACCCAGTACTTC.

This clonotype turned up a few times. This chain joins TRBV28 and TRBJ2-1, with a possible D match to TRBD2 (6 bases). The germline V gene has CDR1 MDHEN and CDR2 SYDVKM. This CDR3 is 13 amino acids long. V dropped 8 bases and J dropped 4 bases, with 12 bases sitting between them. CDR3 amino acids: CASGAGLYNEQFF. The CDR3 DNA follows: TGTGCCAGCGGGGCGGGGCTATACAATGAGCAGTTCTTC. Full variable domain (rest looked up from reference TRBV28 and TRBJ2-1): DVKVTQSSRYLVKRTGEKVFLECVQDMDHENMFWYRQDPGLGLRLIYFSYDVKMKEKGDIPEGYSVSREKKERFSLILESASTNQTSMYLCASGAGLYNEQFFGPGTRLTVL.

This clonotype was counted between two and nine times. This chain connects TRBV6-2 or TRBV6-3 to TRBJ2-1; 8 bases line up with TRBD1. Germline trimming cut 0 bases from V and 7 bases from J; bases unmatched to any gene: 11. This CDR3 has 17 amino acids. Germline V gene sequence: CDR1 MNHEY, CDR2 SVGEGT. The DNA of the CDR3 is TGTGCCAGCAGTTACTCCGGGACAGGACCCATTGGTAATGAGCAGTTCTTC. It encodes CASSYSGTGPIGNEQFF.

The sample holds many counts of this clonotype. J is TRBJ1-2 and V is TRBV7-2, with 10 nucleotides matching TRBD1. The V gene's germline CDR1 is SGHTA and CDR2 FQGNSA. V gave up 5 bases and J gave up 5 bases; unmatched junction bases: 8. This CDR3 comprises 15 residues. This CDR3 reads CASSPDRGRPYGYTF. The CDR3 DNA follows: TGTGCCAGCAGCCCAGACAGGGGGCGGCCTTATGGCTACACCTTC.